Described below is a single T cell receptor (beta chain) sequence and its context. The antigen remains undetermined. The data belong to a study of blood T cells in healthy people across ages. Findings and limits, study-wide: More naive CD4+ cells and higher diversity were found in long-lived than in aged donors.

Using a J-beta primer mix together with a sample-barcoded 5' primer, a second PCR was run for roughly 7 to 12 cycles. Sequencing recovered at least 3 million CDR3-containing paired-end reads from each sample. One entry per CDR3 protein, called by TCRdb with MiXCR from the 5' RACE reads. The sample shows around 1.5 million distinct CDR3 sequences, around two fifths of them seen only once. Per-sample yields of isolated PBMCs were at least 6.5 million. V dropped 11 bases and J dropped 7; count of bases not matched to a gene: 11. The length of the CDR3 is 14 residues. From germline, CDR1 is SNHLY and CDR2 FYNNEI.

The sequenced sample was blood. J is TRBJ1-6 and V is TRBV2; 7 bases line up with TRBD1. The sequence derives from a woman between 18 and 30 years old in good health. For the CDR3, the DNA is TGTGCCGGAACTAAGGGGGCTCTGAATTCACCCCTCCACTTT. It yields the protein CAGTKGALNSPLHF. The full variable domain, in which reference TRBV2 and TRBJ1-6 provide the parts outside the CDR3, is EPEVTQTPSHQVTQMGQEVILRCVPISNHLYFYWYRQILGQKVEFLVSFYNNEISEKSEIFDDQFSVERPDGSNFTLKIRSTKLEDSAMYFCAGTKGALNSPLHFGNGTRLTVT.